This passage covers 22 T cell receptor beta chains from one sample sequenced in a study of T-cell reconstitution after alpha-beta-depleted transplantation in children. Unique molecular identifiers tagged the TCRbeta library. TCRdb re-called the PCR reads with MiXCR, one entry per CDR3 protein. The table records some 600,000 distinct CDR3 sequences, 13% of them present only once. The sequences come from PBMCs, mostly from graft donor cells, collected 360 days after TCRalphabeta/CD19-depleted stem cell transplant. Source of these receptors: a male patient younger than 18 who had a stem cell transplant for acute myeloid leukemia, so the T cells may come from the graft donor.

The chain is built from TRBV20-1 and TRBJ1-1; D is unresolved. The CDR3 sequence is 10 residues long. CDR1 is DFQATT and CDR2 is SNEGSKA in the germline V gene (reference sequence). The V and J ends lost 5 bases and 7 bases respectively, with 8 bases between them. The CDR3 DNA reads as TGCAGTGCTCCAGAGCTTGAAGCTTTCTTT. Translation: CSAPELEAFF.

Many counts were recorded for this clonotype. The gene calls are TRBV5-1 and TRBJ1-1; 8 nucleotides agree with TRBD1. The germline CDR1 and CDR2 sequences are SGHRS and YFSETQ. The V gene end was trimmed by 4 bases and the J gene end by 4 bases; junction bases not matched to a gene: 6. CDR3 length: 14 amino acids. CDR3 residues: CASSPYDRGTEAFF. The CDR3 coding sequence is TGCGCCAGCAGCCCTTATGACAGGGGCACTGAAGCTTTCTTT.

This clonotype appeared a few times. The chain joins TRBV20-1 to TRBJ2-7; no reliable D call. CDR1 is DFQATT, CDR2 SNEGSKA, per germline (reference sequence). V shed 5 bases and J shed 5 bases, with 10 bases lying between them. This CDR3 is built from 11 residues. CDR3 sequence reads: CSAPSPDEQYF. For the CDR3, the DNA is TGCAGTGCTCCTTCTCCAGACGAGCAGTACTTC.

The CDR3 coding sequence is TGTGCCAGCAGCCCAAAACCGGGACTAGCGGTCGACAATGAGCAGTTCTTC. It codes for CASSPKPGLAVDNEQFF. The rearrangement uses TRBV14 and TRBJ2-1; 11 positions match TRBD2. Germline CDR1 reads SGHDN; CDR2 reads FVKESK. The V gene end was trimmed by 4 bases and the J gene end by 5 bases; junction bases not matched to a gene: 10. The CDR3 sequence is 17 residues long.

This clonotype was seen more than once but under ten times. The chain combines TRBV20-1 with TRBJ2-7; D is undetermined. Germline values: CDR1 DFQATT, CDR2 SNEGSKA (reference sequence). The V end lost 5 bases, the J end lost 7 bases, and 15 bases lay between the germline ends. The CDR3 consists of 12 residues. The DNA of the CDR3 is TGCAGTGCTCGGTTTGGGTTTTGGGAGCAGTACTTC. It yields the protein CSARFGFWEQYF.

This clonotype came up a few times. The chain links TRBV27 to TRBJ2-7; no firm D call. CDR1 and CDR2 from the germline V gene are MNHEY and SMNVEV (reference sequence). Trimming pared 0 bases from V and 5 bases from J, leaving 17 bases between. The CDR3 length is 16 residues. The CDR3 loop reads CASSLSIGLSWDEQYF. CDR3 bases: TGTGCCAGCAGTTTATCGATTGGGCTCTCCTGGGACGAGCAGTACTTC.

In its sample, this clonotype was seen many times. The chain has TRBV5-1 and TRBJ2-5; unclear D gene. This CDR3 spans 11 amino acids. V lost 5 bases, J lost 7 bases, and 9 bases lay in between. Per the germline V gene, CDR1 is SGHRS and CDR2 is YFSETQ. The CDR3 loop reads CASSGVGTQYF. As DNA, the CDR3 is TGCGCCAGCAGTGGCGTGGGGACCCAGTACTTC.

V gene TRBV11-1 combines with J gene TRBJ2-1; TRBD1 might be the D (5 bases). Trimming took 4 bases from V and 0 from J, leaving 22 bases between them. Germline lookup yields CDR1 SGHAT and CDR2 FQDESV (reference sequence). There are 19 residues in the CDR3. The CDR3 DNA reads as TGTGCCAGCAGCTCAACAGGCGACCCTCCACAAAGCTCCTACAATGAGCAGTTCTTC. Protein product: CASSSTGDPPQSSYNEQFF.

The V call is TRBV20-1, the J call TRBJ2-7; TRBD2 might be the D (6 bases). The CDR3 spans 12 residues. Germline loops: CDR1 DFQATT, CDR2 SNEGSKA (reference sequence). Trimming removed 5 bases at V and 5 bases at J, with 13 bases between. CDR3 amino acids: CSAPTGVNEQYF. The DNA for the CDR3 is TGCAGTGCTCCAACGGGAGTAAACGAGCAGTACTTC.

This clonotype was seen a few times. This sequence joins TRBV21-1 and TRBJ2-1; TRBD2, the D gene given by the table, was not confirmed from the DNA. TRBV21-1 is described as a pseudogene. This CDR3 is 19 amino acids long. The CDR3 spells CASSIRGTSKGTSYNEQFF. The CDR3 region has the DNA TGTGCCAGCAGCATTCGTGGGACTAGCAAGGGTACCTCCTACAATGAGCAGTTCTTC.

The chain couples TRBV21-1 to TRBJ1-1; the D segment call TRBD1 is taken from the table without a DNA check. TRBV21-1 is flagged as a pseudogene. The CDR3 spans 16 residues. The CDR3 loop reads CASSKQGEKQDTEAFF. CDR3 bases: TGTGCCAGCAGCAAACAGGGGGAGAAGCAGGACACTGAAGCTTTCTTT.

In its sample, this clonotype was seen many times. V and J are TRBV9 and TRBJ2-3; D ambiguous. CDR1 and CDR2 (germline): SGDLS, YYNGEE. The V and J ends lost 3 bases and 0 bases respectively, with 8 bases between them. The CDR3 sequence is 14 residues long. CDR3 DNA: TGTGCCAGCAGCGGCCCTTGGAGCACAGATACGCAGTATTTT. Translation gives CASSGPWSTDTQYF.

The rearrangement joins TRBV7-8 to TRBJ1-5; no definite D call. The V gene's germline CDR1 is SGHVS and CDR2 FQNEAQ. CDR3 length equals 12 residues. V lost 5 bases, J lost 5 bases, and 7 bases lay in between. CDR3 loop: CASSRNDQPQHF. The CDR3 coding sequence is TGTGCCAGCAGCCGGAACGATCAGCCCCAGCATTTT. The complete variable domain, with remaining parts taken from reference TRBV7-8 and TRBJ1-5, reads GAGVSQSPRYKVAKRGQDVALRCDPISGHVSLFWYQQALGQGPEFLTYFQNEAQLDKSGLPSDRFFAERPEGSVSTLKIQRTQQEDSAVYLCASSRNDQPQHFGDGTRLSIL.

This clonotype was counted between two and nine times. CDR3 DNA sequence: TGTGCCAGCAGTTTTGGTAGACTAGCGGGAGGGTGGGCAGATACGCAGTATTTT. Amino acid sequence: CASSFGRLAGGWADTQYF. The chain is built from TRBV28 and TRBJ2-3; 14 bases line up with TRBD2. Germline V gene data show CDR1 as MDHEN and CDR2 as SYDVKM. The CDR3 is made up of 18 amino acids. Germline trimming cut 3 bases from V and 4 bases from J; bases unmatched to any gene: 9.

This rearrangement joins TRBV4-3 to TRBJ2-1; D not certain. Deletions cut 0 bases from V and 10 bases from J, with 13 bases between. The CDR3 has 14 amino acids. Germline V gene lookup returns CDR1 LGHNA and CDR2 YSLEER. As DNA, the CDR3 is TGCGCCAGCAGCCAAGATTGGAGCGACGGGGAGCAGTTCTTC. Its protein product is CASSQDWSDGEQFF.

This clonotype was recorded a few times. CDR3 sequence (DNA): TGTGCCAGCAGCTTAGCACAGGGGCCATACTACGAGCAGTACTTC. Translating gives CASSLAQGPYYEQYF. J is TRBJ2-7 and V is TRBV7-2; TRBD1 aligns across 7 bases. Looked up from germline, CDR1 is SGHTA and CDR2 is FQGNSA. This CDR3 is built from 15 residues. J was trimmed by 3 bases and V by 0 bases; bases with no gene match: 5.

The sample holds a few counts of this clonotype. This chain joins TRBV28 and TRBJ2-5, with 8 nucleotides matching TRBD1. V gave up 6 bases and J gave up 0 bases; unmatched junction bases: 6. Germline CDR1 is MDHEN and CDR2 is SYDVKM. The CDR3 has 15 residues. Written as DNA, the CDR3 is TGTGCCAGCAGCAGGACAGGGTGGTACCAAGAGACCCAGTACTTC. Its protein product is CASSRTGWYQETQYF.

This clonotype was seen more than once but under ten times. This chain connects TRBV27 to TRBJ2-2; no clear D. Trimming removed 1 base from V and 4 bases from J, with 7 bases in between. The CDR3 is 14 amino acids. CDR1 is MNHEY and CDR2 is SMNVEV in the germline V gene (reference sequence). CDR3 bases: TGTGCCAGCAGTTTATTTTGGGTCACCGGGGAGCTGTTTTTT. It encodes CASSLFWVTGELFF.

This chain uses TRBV6-2 or TRBV6-3 with TRBJ2-5; 8 nucleotides agree with TRBD1. Germline V gene data show CDR1 as MNHEY and CDR2 as SVGEGT. With 4 bases clipped from V and 1 base from J, the junction kept 5 bases outside the gene matches. This CDR3 has 15 amino acids. The CDR3 loop reads CASSWTGTTQETQYF. In DNA form, the CDR3 reads TGTGCCAGCAGTTGGACAGGGACCACCCAAGAGACCCAGTACTTC.

The chain employs TRBV21-1 and TRBJ2-6; TRBD1, the table's D call, lacks a check against the DNA. TRBV21-1 is marked as a pseudogene. This CDR3 is 19 amino acids long. CDR3 coding DNA: TGTGCCAGCAGAACAGGGGGCGCCGGCTGGAGGGCTGGGGCCAACGTCCTGACTTTC. It translates to CASRTGGAGWRAGANVLTF.

This clonotype was recorded a few times. The V and J genes are TRBV20-1 and TRBJ2-1; 8 bases are shared with TRBD2. The V gene's germline CDR1 is DFQATT and CDR2 SNEGSKA (reference sequence). The CDR3 runs 16 residues. Trimming removed 0 bases from V and 4 bases from J; junction bases left unmatched: 8. In DNA form, the CDR3 reads TGCAGTGCTAGAGATTTTGATAGCGGGGATTACAATGAGCAGTTCTTC. Translated: CSARDFDSGDYNEQFF.

The sample holds many counts of this clonotype. V is TRBV6-1 and J is TRBJ2-1; TRBD2 agrees at 7 bases. The germline V gene has CDR1 MNHNS and CDR2 SASEGT. V lost 5 bases, J lost 2 bases, and 6 bases stayed unmatched. The CDR3 is 15 residues long. CDR3: CASSLEREAYNEQFF. The CDR3 DNA reads as TGTGCCAGCAGTCTAGAGCGGGAAGCCTACAATGAGCAGTTCTTC.